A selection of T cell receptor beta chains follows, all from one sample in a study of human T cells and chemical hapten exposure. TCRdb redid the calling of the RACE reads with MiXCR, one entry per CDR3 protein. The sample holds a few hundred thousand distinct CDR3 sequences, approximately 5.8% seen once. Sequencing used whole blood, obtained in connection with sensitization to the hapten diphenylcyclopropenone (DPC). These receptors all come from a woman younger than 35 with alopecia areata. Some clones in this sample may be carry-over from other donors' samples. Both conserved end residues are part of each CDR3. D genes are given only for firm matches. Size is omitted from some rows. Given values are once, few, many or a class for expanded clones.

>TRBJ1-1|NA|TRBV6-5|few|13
CASTTGQRTEAFF
TGTGCCAGTACTACCGGACAGCGTACTGAAGCTTTCTTT
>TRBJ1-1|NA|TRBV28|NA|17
CASSFYGWVDIGLSAFF
TGTGCCAGCAGTTTCTATGGGTGGGTCGATATTGGCCTTTCAGCTTTCTTT
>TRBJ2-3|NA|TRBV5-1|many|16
CASSLGRGTDTDTQYF
TGCGCCAGCAGCTTGGGGCGCGGGACGGACACAGATACGCAGTATTTT
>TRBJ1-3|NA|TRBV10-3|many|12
CAITDSGNTIYF
TGTGCCATCACAGACTCTGGAAACACCATATATTTT
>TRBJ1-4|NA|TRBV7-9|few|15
CASSPNIATNEKLFF
TGTGCCAGCAGCCCGAACATTGCAACTAATGAAAAACTGTTTTTT
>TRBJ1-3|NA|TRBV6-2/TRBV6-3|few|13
CASSSGPGNTIYF
TGTGCCAGCAGCTCGGGACCTGGAAACACCATATATTTT
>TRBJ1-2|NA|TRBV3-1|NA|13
CASSRGGTYGYTF
TGTGCCAGCAGCCGGGGAGGGACCTATGGCTACACCTTC
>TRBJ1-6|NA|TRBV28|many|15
CASSSGPTYNSPLHF
TGTGCCAGCAGCTCTGGACCAACCTATAATTCACCCCTCCACTTT
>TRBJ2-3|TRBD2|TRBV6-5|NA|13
CASSRTSRDTQYF
TGTGCCAGCAGTCGGACTAGCAGAGATACGCAGTATTTT
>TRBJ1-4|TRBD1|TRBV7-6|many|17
CASSLGGQGPTNEKLFF
TGTGCCAGCAGCTTAGGAGGACAGGGCCCAACTAATGAAAAACTGTTTTTT
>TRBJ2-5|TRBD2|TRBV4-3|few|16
CASSSSSGLAEETQYF
TGCGCCAGCAGCTCTTCCTCGGGACTAGCCGAGGAGACCCAGTACTTC
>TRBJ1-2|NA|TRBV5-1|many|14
CASSFDGRDDGYTF
TGCGCCAGCAGCTTTGATGGGAGAGACGATGGCTACACCTTC
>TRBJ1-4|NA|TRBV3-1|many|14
CASSPPATNEKLFF
TGTGCCAGCAGCCCACCTGCAACTAATGAAAAACTGTTTTTT
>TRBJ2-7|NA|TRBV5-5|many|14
CASSLGQTSTEQYF
TGTGCCAGCAGCTTGGGACAGACCTCTACCGAGCAGTACTTC
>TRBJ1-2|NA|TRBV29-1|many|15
CSVEGIQWEKDGYTF
TGCAGCGTTGAGGGGATTCAGTGGGAGAAGGATGGCTACACCTTC
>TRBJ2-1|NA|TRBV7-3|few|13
CASSLSDYNEQFF
TGTGCCAGCAGCCTCTCAGATTACAATGAGCAGTTCTTC
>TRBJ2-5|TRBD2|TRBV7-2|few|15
CASSFRLAGEETQYF
TGTGCCAGCAGCTTCCGACTAGCTGGGGAAGAGACCCAGTACTTC
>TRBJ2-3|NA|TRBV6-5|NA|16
CASSYSSSEYPRSQYF
TGTGCCAGCAGTTACTCGAGTAGCGAGTACCCCCGATCGCAGTATTTT
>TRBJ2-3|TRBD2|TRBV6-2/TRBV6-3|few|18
CASSPLPPSGDSTDTQYF
TGTGCCAGCAGTCCCCTTCCCCCTAGCGGGGATTCCACAGATACGCAGTATTTT
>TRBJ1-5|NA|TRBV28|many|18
CASSYNARQALFLQPQHF
TGTGCCAGCAGCTATAACGCCCGACAGGCTCTTTTTCTTCAGCCCCAGCATTTT
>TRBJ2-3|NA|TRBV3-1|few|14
CASSPPPPIDTQYF
TGTGCCAGCAGCCCGCCACCACCGATCGATACGCAGTATTTT
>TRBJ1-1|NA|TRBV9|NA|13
CASSVGRQTEAFF
TGTGCCAGCAGCGTGGGCAGACAGACTGAAGCTTTCTTT
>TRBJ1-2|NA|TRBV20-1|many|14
CSASQVRGNYGYTF
TGCAGTGCTAGTCAGGTTCGGGGGAACTATGGCTACACCTTC
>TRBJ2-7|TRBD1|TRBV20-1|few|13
CSASGTGGGEQYF
TGCAGTGCGAGTGGGACAGGGGGTGGCGAGCAGTACTTC
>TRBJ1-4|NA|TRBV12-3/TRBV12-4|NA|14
CASSLVPGEEKLFF
TGTGCCAGCAGTTTAGTACCCGGCGAGGAAAAACTGTTTTTT
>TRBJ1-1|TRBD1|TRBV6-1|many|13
CASKLQGGTEAFF
TGTGCCAGCAAACTACAGGGGGGGACTGAAGCTTTCTTT
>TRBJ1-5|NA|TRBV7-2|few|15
CASSLWQGTDQPQHF
TGTGCCAGCAGCTTATGGCAGGGGACGGATCAGCCCCAGCATTTT